The 13 T cell receptor beta chains presented below share a single source sample, sequenced in a study of Tregs in tolerant kidney transplant recipients. Assay: immunoSEQ multiplex PCR; the TCRdb copy retains only in-frame clones and omits some. The sample shows roughly 250,000 clones, 84% of them seen only once. The sample consisted of CD4+ T cells from blood. The source is a human donor in good health.

CDR3 residues: CASSYPGTRRVEQFF. Here the CDR3 DNA reads TGTGCCAGCAGTTACCCGGGGACCCGTCGTGTTGAGCAGTTCTTC. The V gene is TRBV6-5, the J gene TRBJ2-1, with D possibly being TRBD1 or TRBD2 (5 bases each). The CDR3 covers 15 residues. V lost 2 bases and J lost 9, with 17 bases in between. Germline assignment: CDR1 MNHEY and CDR2 SVGAGI.

The rearrangement joins TRBV15 to TRBJ2-7; D remains ambiguous. Trimming pared 0 bases from V and 0 bases from J, leaving 6 bases between. Germline CDR1 LNHNV, CDR2 YYDKDF (reference sequence). CDR3 length equals 14 residues. This CDR3 is CATSREKGSYEQYF. CDR3 in DNA: TGTGCCACCAGCAGAGAGAAGGGCTCCTACGAGCAGTACTTC.

The chain recombines TRBV6-5 with TRBJ2-3, with a possible D match to TRBD2 (6 bases). CDR3 length: 15 residues. Trimming pared 2 bases from V and 3 bases from J, leaving 12 bases between. Germline V gives CDR1 MNHEY, CDR2 SVGAGI. The CDR3, as DNA: TGTGCCAGCAGTTACGGGCGAGCGGGTACAGATACGCAGTATTTT. Translation gives CASSYGRAGTDTQYF.

The chain joins TRBV4-1 to TRBJ2-2; D is possibly TRBD1 (6 bases). This CDR3 spans 16 amino acids. Trimming took off 3 bases at V and 3 bases at J, with 14 bases between the two ends. The germline V gene encodes CDR1 MGHRA and CDR2 YSYEKL. The CDR3 region is CASSHRGTGYTGELFF. The DNA for the CDR3 is TGCGCCAGCAGCCACCGGGGAACAGGGTACACCGGGGAGCTGTTTTTT.

V gene TRBV6-1 combines with J gene TRBJ1-1; 7 nucleotides align to TRBD1. This CDR3 has 14 residues. Germline CDR1 reads MNHNS; CDR2 reads SASEGT. V trimming: 6 bases; J trimming: 1 base; junction bases outside the gene matches: 5. CDR3 sequence (DNA): TGTGCCAGCAGCAAAACAGGGGCGAACACTGAAGCTTTCTTT. Translating it yields CASSKTGANTEAFF.

J is TRBJ2-2 and V is TRBV11-3; TRBD2 is a possible D gene (7 bases). The germline V and J ends were trimmed by 4 bases and 1 base, with 10 bases remaining between them. This CDR3 spans 15 amino acids. The germline V gene encodes CDR1 SGHNT and CDR2 YENEEA. The CDR3 coding sequence is TGTGCCAGCAGCTCCGGGGGGCGGAACACCGGGGAGCTGTTTTTT. Translating gives CASSSGGRNTGELFF.

The J gene is TRBJ1-3, the V gene TRBV10-1; D is uncertain. Germline V gene sequence: CDR1 WNHNN, CDR2 SYGVQD (reference sequence). The CDR3 is made up of 12 amino acids. V lost 1 base and J lost 3, with 1 base in between. The CDR3 is CASSEFGNTIYF. CDR3 DNA sequence: TGCGCCAGCAGTGAGTTTGGAAACACCATATATTTT.

The chain couples TRBV28 to TRBJ1-6; D unresolved. The CDR3 is 14 amino acids. The V end was cut by 8 bases, the J end by 10 bases, with 18 bases between. From germline, CDR1 is MDHEN and CDR2 SYDVKM. DNA of the CDR3: TGTGCCAGCGTTATTGAGGGCTTATCCTCACCCCTCCACTTT. This gives the protein CASVIEGLSSPLHF.

This chain connects TRBV6-5 to TRBJ1-4; TRBD1 aligns across 10 bases. Germline values: CDR1 MNHEY, CDR2 SVGAGI. CDR3 length equals 15 residues. Unmatched junction bases numbered 7, after V lost 5 bases and J lost 7 bases. The CDR3 is CASSRGGQGFEKLFF. CDR3 DNA: TGTGCCAGCAGTCGCGGGGGACAGGGGTTTGAAAAACTGTTTTTT.

The chain combines TRBV6-5 with TRBJ2-1, with a weak D call TRBD1 (6 bases). CDR3 size: 15 residues. V gave up 7 bases and J gave up 3 bases, with 16 bases separating them. Per the germline V gene, CDR1 is MNHEY and CDR2 is SVGAGI. In DNA form, the CDR3 reads TGTGCCAGCACCCGGGCAGGGGCCGACTACAATGAGCAGTTCTTC. It is translated as CASTRAGADYNEQFF.

This clone was counted between two and nine times. V is TRBV27 and J is TRBJ2-7, with 8 bases aligning to TRBD1. CDR3 length equals 14 residues. Germline assignment: CDR1 MNHEY and CDR2 SMNVEV (reference sequence). After removal of 5 bases from V and 2 bases from J, the junction contained 5 bases not matched to a gene. The CDR3 region is CASSPQTGAYEQYF. In nucleotides, the CDR3 is TGTGCCAGCAGTCCACAGACAGGGGCCTACGAGCAGTACTTC.

A single count supports this clone. CDR3 sequence: CASSLGGSGANVLTF. CDR3 DNA sequence: TGTGCCAGCAGCTTAGGGGGGTCTGGGGCCAACGTCCTGACTTTC. The J gene is TRBJ2-6, the V gene TRBV7-2; D tentatively reads TRBD1 or TRBD2 (5 bases each). Germline V gene sequence: CDR1 SGHTA, CDR2 FQGNSA. With 1 base removed from V and 1 base from J, the gap between germline ends came to 5 bases. The CDR3 runs to 15 residues.

The chain joins TRBV7-8 to TRBJ1-1; perhaps TRBD1 as D (5 bases). The CDR3 is 13 amino acids. With 5 bases removed from V and 1 base from J, the gap between germline ends came to 8 bases. In germline, CDR1 is SGHVS, CDR2 FQNEAQ. The DNA of the CDR3 is TGTGCCAGCAGCACTCAGGGGAACACTGAAGCTTTCTTT. Protein sequence: CASSTQGNTEAFF.